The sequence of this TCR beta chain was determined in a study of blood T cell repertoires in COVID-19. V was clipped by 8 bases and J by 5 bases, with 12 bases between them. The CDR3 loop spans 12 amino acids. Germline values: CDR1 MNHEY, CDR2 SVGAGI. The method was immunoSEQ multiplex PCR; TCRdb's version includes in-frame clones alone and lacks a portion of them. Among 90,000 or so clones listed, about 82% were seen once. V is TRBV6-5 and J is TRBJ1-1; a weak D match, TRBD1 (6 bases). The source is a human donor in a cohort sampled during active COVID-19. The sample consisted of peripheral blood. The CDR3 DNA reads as TGTGCCAGCGCAAACAGGGCGACTGAAGCTTTCTTT. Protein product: CASANRATEAFF.